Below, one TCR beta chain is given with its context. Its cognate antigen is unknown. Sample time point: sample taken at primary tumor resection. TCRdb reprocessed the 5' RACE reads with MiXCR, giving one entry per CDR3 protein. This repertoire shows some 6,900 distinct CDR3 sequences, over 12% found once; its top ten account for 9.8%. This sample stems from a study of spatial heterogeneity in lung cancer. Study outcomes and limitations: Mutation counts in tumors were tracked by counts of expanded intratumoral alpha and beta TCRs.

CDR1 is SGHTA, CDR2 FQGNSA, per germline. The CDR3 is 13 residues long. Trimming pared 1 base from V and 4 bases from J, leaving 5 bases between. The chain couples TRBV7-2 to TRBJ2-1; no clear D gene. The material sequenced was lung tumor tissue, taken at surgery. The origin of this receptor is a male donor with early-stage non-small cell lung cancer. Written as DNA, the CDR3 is TGTGCCAGCAGCTTAGGGCTGTACAATGAGCAGTTCTTC. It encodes CASSLGLYNEQFF. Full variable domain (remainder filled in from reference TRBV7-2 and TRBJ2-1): GAGVSQSPSNKVTEKGKDVELRCDPISGHTALYWYRQSLGQGLEFLIYFQGNSAPDKSGLPSDRFSAERTGGSVSTLTIQRTQQEDSAVYLCASSLGLYNEQFFGPGTRLTVL.